This T cell receptor (beta chain) derives from a study of T-cell reconstitution after alpha-beta-depleted transplantation in children. This clonotype appeared a few times. V was cut by 4 bases and J by 8 bases, with 14 bases left in between. This CDR3 is 13 amino acids long. CDR1 is KGHSH and CDR2 is LQKENI in the germline V gene. Construction of the TCRbeta library involved unique molecular identifiers. MiXCR was run by TCRdb on the PCR reads, yielding one entry per CDR3 protein. The sample includes around 960,000 distinct CDR3 sequences, about 29% of them seen just once. This sequence originates from a boy under two years old who had a stem cell transplant for SCID, so the T cells may come from the graft donor. The source material was PBMCs, mostly from graft donor cells, sampled 360 days after TCRalphabeta/CD19-depleted stem cell transplant. The chain joins TRBV18 to TRBJ1-1; TRBD1 is a possible D gene (5 bases). Here the CDR3 DNA reads TGTGCCAGCTCACTAGCCGGGACCGTAGAAGCTTTCTTT. Translation gives CASSLAGTVEAFF. Filled out from reference TRBV18 and TRBJ1-1, the complete variable domain reads NAGVMQNPRHLVRRRGQEARLRCSPMKGHSHVYWYRQLPEEGLKFMVYLQKENIIDESGMPKERFSAEFPKEGPSILRIQQVVRGDSAAYFCASSLAGTVEAFFGQGTRLTVV.